Listed below are T cell receptor beta chains from one sample, sequenced in a study of cytomegalovirus exposure and HLA in healthy donors. Sequencing used immunoSEQ multiplex PCR; TCRdb keeps in-frame clones, though not all of them. This table holds over 150,000 clones, roughly 90% found once. The sequencing input was PBMCs. The receptors were gathered from a girl under three years old in good health and CMV-seronegative. The CDR3 runs from the conserved cysteine through the conserved F or W. Fields, in order: V gene, J gene, D gene, clone size, CDR3 DNA, CDR3 protein. D genes are given only for firm matches. Clone size is not always given. Where it is, it says once, few, many or a class for expanded clones.

TRBV7-9	TRBJ2-1	-	-	TGTGCCAGCAGCTTAGGGCGGGCTAGGAACAATGAGCAGTTCTTC	CASSLGRARNNEQFF
TRBV5-1	TRBJ2-7	-	-	TGCGCCAGCAGCTTGACAGGGTTCGAAGAGCAGTACTTC	CASSLTGFEEQYF
TRBV19	TRBJ2-2	-	-	TGTGCCAGTAGTATACGGGACTTCCCCACCGGGGAGCTGTTTTTT	CASSIRDFPTGELFF
TRBV4-1	TRBJ2-7	TRBD2	-	TGCGCCAGCAGCCAAGATAGGAGGACTAGCGGTATCTACGAGCAGTACTTC	CASSQDRRTSGIYEQYF
TRBV13	TRBJ2-1	TRBD2	-	TGTGCCAGCAGCCCCTACTTACTAGCGGGAGCTTACAATGAGCAGTTCTTC	CASSPYLLAGAYNEQFF
TRBV29-1	TRBJ2-2	TRBD1	few	TGCAGCGTTGAAATAGGGACAGGGGTGACCGGGGAGCTGTTTTTT	CSVEIGTGVTGELFF
TRBV19	TRBJ1-5	-	-	TGTGCCAGTAGTTCTGGACAAATCCACCAGCCCCAGCATTTT	CASSSGQIHQPQHF
TRBV7-6	TRBJ2-3	-	-	TGTGCCAGCAGCCAGAATAGTCTAACCGGGTATATTGATACGCAGTATTTT	CASSQNSLTGYIDTQYF
TRBV4-1	TRBJ1-3	TRBD1	-	TGCGCCAGCAGCCAAGAGTGGGACAGGGGGCAGTTAATGGGCTCTGGAAACACCATATATTTT	CASSQEWDRGQLMGSGNTIYF
TRBV5-1	TRBJ1-4	TRBD1	-	TGCGCCAGCAGCTCCTACCCGACAGGGCTTAATGAAAAACTGTTTTTT	CASSSYPTGLNEKLFF
TRBV30	TRBJ2-2	-	-	TGTGCCTGGAGTGTACAGTTCGGGGAGCTGTTTTTT	CAWSVQFGELFF
TRBV21-1	TRBJ1-4	-	-	TGTGCCAGCAGCAAAGTAGGGGGCTCGGCTAATGAAAAACTGTTTTTT	CASSKVGGSANEKLFF
TRBV5-4	TRBJ2-2	TRBD1	-	TGTGCCAGCAGCTTGCAGCTCGTAAGGGGGCACAGGAACACCGGGGAGCTGTTTTTT	CASSLQLVRGHRNTGELFF
TRBV6-5	TRBJ2-5	-	-	TGTGCCAGCAGTTACCTTATCTCCGGACACTTTCGGTACTTC	CASSYLISGHFRYF
TRBV7-2	TRBJ2-7	TRBD1	few	TGTGCCAGCAGCTCCGACAGGGGGGTCTACGAGCAGTACTTC	CASSSDRGVYEQYF
TRBV27	TRBJ2-7	-	-	TGTGCCAGCAGTTTCCAGGGTGCCCCATACGAGCAGTACTTC	CASSFQGAPYEQYF
TRBV30	TRBJ1-2	-	-	TGTGCCTGGAGGTCAGGGCTGGGTGCTAACTATGGCTACACCTTC	CAWRSGLGANYGYTF
TRBV18	TRBJ1-1	TRBD1	-	TGTGCCAGCTCACCATATGTTGGACAGGGGGCCACTGAAGCTTTCTTT	CASSPYVGQGATEAFF
TRBV5-5	TRBJ1-1	TRBD1	-	TGTGCCAGCAGCTTGGCCGGGACAGGGAATGTCGGGCTGGAAGCTTTCTTT	CASSLAGTGNVGLEAFF
TRBV6-6	TRBJ2-5	-	once	TGTGCCAGCAGTTTCCAGCGGGTGTACCAAGAGACCCAGTACTTC	CASSFQRVYQETQYF
TRBV7-6	TRBJ2-7	TRBD2	-	TGTGCCAGCAGCCAAAGACTAGCGGGAGGCTCCTACGAGCAGTACTTC	CASSQRLAGGSYEQYF
TRBV5-8	TRBJ1-5	-	-	TGTGCCAGCAGCTTGGCCCACGACATACATTTT	CASSLAHDIHF
TRBV11-2	TRBJ1-2	TRBD1	-	TGTGCCAGCAGCCCGAGCCCCGAGGGGGCGGACTATGGCTACACCTTC	CASSPSPEGADYGYTF
TRBV30	TRBJ1-2	-	-	TGTGCCTGGAGTATGGTTGAGGGAGCGAGGGCCAGCTACACCTTC	CAWSMVEGARASYTF
TRBV4-1	TRBJ2-3	TRBD2	-	TGCGCCAGCAGCCAAGATAAACTAGCGGGGGGGGCAGATACGCAGTATTTT	CASSQDKLAGGADTQYF
TRBV6-6	TRBJ1-3	-	few	TGTGCCAGCAGTTACGGAGGGGACTCTGGAAACACCATATATTTT	CASSYGGDSGNTIYF
TRBV5-1	TRBJ1-2	-	-	TGCGCCAGCAGGGTACAGAGTGAAGGGGACTATGGCTACACCTTC	CASRVQSEGDYGYTF
TRBV5-4	TRBJ2-4	-	-	TGTGCCAGCAGCTTGGGTGCCAGAGGCCAAAAAAACATTCAGTACTTC	CASSLGARGQKNIQYF
TRBV7-5	TRBJ2-1	-	-	TGTGTCAGAAGCGGAAAATCCCTTCCGGGAGTAGCGGGTAGCTCCTACAATGAGCAGTTCTTC	CVRSGKSLPGVAGSSYNEQFF
TRBV9	TRBJ2-3	-	-	TGTGCCAGCAGCGCAACAGGGCTATCTAGCACAGATACGCAGTATTTT	CASSATGLSSTDTQYF
TRBV6-1	TRBJ1-6	-	-	TGTGCCAGCAGTGAAAAGCACGATAATTCACCCCTCCACTTT	CASSEKHDNSPLHF
TRBV7-2	TRBJ1-2	TRBD1	once	TGTGCCAGCAGCGCCCCAGGGGGAGGCTACACCTTC	CASSAPGGGYTF
TRBV7-8	TRBJ2-1	TRBD1	once	TGTGCCAGCAGCTTAGTTGGGACAGGGGGTAGGAATGAGCAGTTCTTC	CASSLVGTGGRNEQFF
TRBV5-8	TRBJ2-7	TRBD1	-	TGTGCCAGCATCAGGGGGCATTCCTACGAGCAGTACTTC	CASIRGHSYEQYF
TRBV30	TRBJ1-1	-	-	TGTGCCTTCCGGGGGTGGAGCGACACTGAAGCTTTCTTT	CAFRGWSDTEAFF
TRBV23-1	TRBJ2-6	TRBD1	-	TGCGCCAGCAGTCAAGGCCCCAAGGACAGGGGCCATGTAGGTGGGGCCAACGTCCTGACTTTC	CASSQGPKDRGHVGGANVLTF
TRBV13	TRBJ2-7	-	-	TGTGCCAGCAGCGCGTATCGGGACACCCCCTACGAGCAGTACTTC	CASSAYRDTPYEQYF
TRBV6-5	TRBJ2-1	-	-	TGTGCCAGCAGTCCTCACGACCCCGCGACGGGTGAGCAGTTCTTC	CASSPHDPATGEQFF
TRBV6-1	TRBJ2-1	TRBD2	-	TGTGCCAGCAGTCAAGGGACTAGCGGCTACAATGAGCAGTTCTTC	CASSQGTSGYNEQFF
TRBV5-6	TRBJ1-5	TRBD1	-	TGTGCCAGCAGCCTCAACGGACAGGGCTTGGTTAGTCAGCCCCAGCATTTT	CASSLNGQGLVSQPQHF
TRBV7-9	TRBJ1-5	-	once	TGTTCCAGCCGCTTGTTGATAGGGAGGTGTTGTCAGCCCCAGCATTTT	CSSRLLIGRCCQPQHF
TRBV6-4	TRBJ2-7	-	once	TGTGCCAGCAGGGGGGCCCCCATTCCCTCCTACGAGCAGTACTTC	CASRGAPIPSYEQYF